A selection of T cell receptor beta chains follows, all from one sample in a study of T cell responses to AZD1222 COVID-19 vaccine. Sequenced by immunoSEQ multiplex PCR; TCRdb stores in-frame clones only, minus some. The table shows 150,000 or so clones, with 85% to 95% occurring only once. This material consisted of peripheral blood, taken on day 0 of AZD1222 vaccination. The receptors derive from an adult in good health. Both conserved end residues are part of each CDR3. The D gene is left open where the match is weak. Expanded clones get a size class; other rows say once, few or many, or leave the size out.

CDR3 DNA: TGTGCCAGCACATTAACCAGGGGCTCTGGAAACACCATATATTTT
CDR3 protein: CASTLTRGSGNTIYF
D gene: NA
clone size: NA
J gene: TRBJ1-3
V gene: TRBV7-9

CDR3 DNA: TGTGCCAGCAGCTCAGCGGGTCTCTCTCGCTCTGGGGCCAACGTCCTGACTTTC
CDR3 protein: CASSSAGLSRSGANVLTF
D gene: NA
clone size: NA
J gene: TRBJ2-6
V gene: TRBV5-6

CDR3 DNA: TGTGCCGAAGGGTGGGGTGAAAAACTGTTTTTT
CDR3 protein: CAEGWGEKLFF
D gene: NA
clone size: NA
J gene: TRBJ1-4
V gene: TRBV27

CDR3 DNA: TGCGCCAGCAGTGACAGCCAGAACACTGAAGCTTTCTTT
CDR3 protein: CASSDSQNTEAFF
D gene: NA
clone size: NA
J gene: TRBJ1-1
V gene: TRBV10-2

CDR3 DNA: TGTGCCAGCAGTTTGCTCCGGGAGGGGGGCTACACCTTC
CDR3 protein: CASSLLREGGYTF
D gene: NA
clone size: once
J gene: TRBJ1-2
V gene: TRBV12-3/TRBV12-4

CDR3 DNA: TGTGCCAGGCAAAAACGACAGGGATCTCTTAGCAATCAGCCCCAGCATTTT
CDR3 protein: CARQKRQGSLSNQPQHF
D gene: TRBD1
clone size: NA
J gene: TRBJ1-5
V gene: TRBV27

CDR3 DNA: TGTGCCAGCAGCTCCTTTCTAAGGGGGGATAACACTGAAGCTTTCTTT
CDR3 protein: CASSSFLRGDNTEAFF
D gene: NA
clone size: NA
J gene: TRBJ1-1
V gene: TRBV7-9

CDR3 DNA: TGTGCCAGCAGCCATTGGGACAGGGGGAGCGAGCAGTACTTC
CDR3 protein: CASSHWDRGSEQYF
D gene: TRBD1
clone size: once
J gene: TRBJ2-7
V gene: TRBV7-9

CDR3 DNA: TGTGCCAGCAGCGTAACCCGGGACAGCCCCTACGAGCAGTACTTC
CDR3 protein: CASSVTRDSPYEQYF
D gene: TRBD1
clone size: NA
J gene: TRBJ2-7
V gene: TRBV9

CDR3 DNA: TGTGCCAGCAGCGTAGCTACAAGGGACTCGGTTGGGCGTACAGATACGCAGTATTTT
CDR3 protein: CASSVATRDSVGRTDTQYF
D gene: NA
clone size: NA
J gene: TRBJ2-3
V gene: TRBV9

CDR3 DNA: TGTGCCAGCAGTTCTGAAGGGGTTGTGGATCAGCCCCAGCATTTT
CDR3 protein: CASSSEGVVDQPQHF
D gene: NA
clone size: NA
J gene: TRBJ1-5
V gene: TRBV28

CDR3 DNA: TGTGCCTGGAGGTTCCAGGGGGCGAGGGAAAAACTGTTTTTT
CDR3 protein: CAWRFQGAREKLFF
D gene: TRBD1
clone size: NA
J gene: TRBJ1-4
V gene: TRBV30

CDR3 DNA: TGTGCCAGCAGCCTAATTACCGGGACTAGCGGGGGGGCTCGAGGGACCCAGTACTTC
CDR3 protein: CASSLITGTSGGARGTQYF
D gene: TRBD2
clone size: few
J gene: TRBJ2-5
V gene: TRBV3-1/TRBV3-2

CDR3 DNA: TGTGCCAGCAGCTTAGAAGGTGCCTACGAGCAGTACTTC
CDR3 protein: CASSLEGAYEQYF
D gene: NA
clone size: NA
J gene: TRBJ2-7
V gene: TRBV7-9

CDR3 DNA: TGTGCCAGCAGTGAGTGGGCAGGGGATGAGCAGTTCTTC
CDR3 protein: CASSEWAGDEQFF
D gene: NA
clone size: NA
J gene: TRBJ2-1
V gene: TRBV6-4

CDR3 DNA: TGTGCCAGCAGTGAACTAGCGGGGGGCACTAGCACAGATACGCAGTATTTT
CDR3 protein: CASSELAGGTSTDTQYF
D gene: TRBD2
clone size: NA
J gene: TRBJ2-3
V gene: TRBV6-1

CDR3 DNA: TGCGCCAGCACGCAAGACGGGGCTAACTATGGCTACACCTTC
CDR3 protein: CASTQDGANYGYTF
D gene: NA
clone size: NA
J gene: TRBJ1-2
V gene: TRBV5-1

CDR3 DNA: TGTGCCAGCAGCTTAATTGGCACCGGGGAGCTGTTTTTT
CDR3 protein: CASSLIGTGELFF
D gene: NA
clone size: NA
J gene: TRBJ2-2
V gene: TRBV7-3

CDR3 DNA: TGTGCCAGCAGGTCATTCATCCAGGGATTGAACACCGGGGAGCTGTTTTTT
CDR3 protein: CASRSFIQGLNTGELFF
D gene: NA
clone size: NA
J gene: TRBJ2-2
V gene: TRBV7-6

CDR3 DNA: TGTGCCTGGAGTGGTCCTAGCGCGAACACCGGGGAGCTGTTTTTT
CDR3 protein: CAWSGPSANTGELFF
D gene: NA
clone size: NA
J gene: TRBJ2-2
V gene: TRBV30

CDR3 DNA: TGTGCCAGCAGCCAAGAACCGGGGGATCAGCCCCAGCATTTT
CDR3 protein: CASSQEPGDQPQHF
D gene: NA
clone size: NA
J gene: TRBJ1-5
V gene: TRBV3-1/TRBV3-2

CDR3 DNA: TGTGCCGGAGACAGGGTATTAGCCAAAAACATTCAGTACTTC
CDR3 protein: CAGDRVLAKNIQYF
D gene: TRBD1
clone size: NA
J gene: TRBJ2-4
V gene: TRBV30

CDR3 DNA: TGTGCCAGCAGTCCCACGGGTTACAATGAGCAGTTCTTC
CDR3 protein: CASSPTGYNEQFF
D gene: NA
clone size: NA
J gene: TRBJ2-1
V gene: TRBV2

CDR3 DNA: TGTGCCAGCAGCTTTGAGGGGCGTACTTTATACAATGAGCAGTTCTTC
CDR3 protein: CASSFEGRTLYNEQFF
D gene: NA
clone size: NA
J gene: TRBJ2-1
V gene: TRBV7-8

CDR3 DNA: TGTGCCACCCCACGTGGTTTGTCGAACACTGAAGCTTTCTTT
CDR3 protein: CATPRGLSNTEAFF
D gene: NA
clone size: NA
J gene: TRBJ1-1
V gene: TRBV2

CDR3 DNA: TGTGCCAGCAGCTTAGCCCCATGGGGTGCGAACACTGAAGCTTTCTTT
CDR3 protein: CASSLAPWGANTEAFF
D gene: NA
clone size: once
J gene: TRBJ1-1
V gene: TRBV7-2

CDR3 DNA: TGTGCCAGCAGCCGCCTGAGGGGGACTTACAATGAGCAGTTCTTC
CDR3 protein: CASSRLRGTYNEQFF
D gene: NA
clone size: NA
J gene: TRBJ2-1
V gene: TRBV5-4

CDR3 DNA: TGTGCCAGCAGCTTGATGATATCCAGGGCGGTTTACGGGATGAACACTGAAGCTTTCTTT
CDR3 protein: CASSLMISRAVYGMNTEAFF
D gene: NA
clone size: NA
J gene: TRBJ1-1
V gene: TRBV5-5

CDR3 DNA: TGTGCCAGCAGCCAAGATTCCGGAAACAATTCACCCCTCCACTTT
CDR3 protein: CASSQDSGNNSPLHF
D gene: NA
clone size: NA
J gene: TRBJ1-6
V gene: TRBV4-2

CDR3 DNA: TGTGCCAGCAGGGCCCGGACAGGGTTAAATTCACCCCTCCACTTT
CDR3 protein: CASRARTGLNSPLHF
D gene: TRBD1
clone size: NA
J gene: TRBJ1-6
V gene: TRBV2

CDR3 DNA: TGTGCCAGCAGCCCCGGGGCAGGGTACAATGAGCAGTTCTTC
CDR3 protein: CASSPGAGYNEQFF
D gene: NA
clone size: once
J gene: TRBJ2-1
V gene: TRBV7-9

CDR3 DNA: TGCGCCAGCAGCTTGGATGCGAGGGACAGGGGGCAGCCCCAGCATTTT
CDR3 protein: CASSLDARDRGQPQHF
D gene: TRBD1
clone size: NA
J gene: TRBJ1-5
V gene: TRBV5-1

CDR3 DNA: TGTGCTAGTGGTGCCAAGGCGCCGAACACTGAAGCTTTCTTT
CDR3 protein: CASGAKAPNTEAFF
D gene: NA
clone size: NA
J gene: TRBJ1-1
V gene: TRBV12-5

CDR3 DNA: TGTGCCAGCAGTTCAAGGACAGGGGGCGCGATTACTGAAGCTTTCTTT
CDR3 protein: CASSSRTGGAITEAFF
D gene: TRBD1
clone size: NA
J gene: TRBJ1-1
V gene: TRBV6-5

CDR3 DNA: TGTGCCAGTAAGGCGGGGGGGGGCAATCAGCCCCAGCATTTT
CDR3 protein: CASKAGGGNQPQHF
D gene: NA
clone size: NA
J gene: TRBJ1-5
V gene: TRBV19

CDR3 DNA: TGTGCCACTGCCCCCGGGACTAGCGGGAGGAATGAGCAGTTCTTC
CDR3 protein: CATAPGTSGRNEQFF
D gene: TRBD2
clone size: NA
J gene: TRBJ2-1
V gene: TRBV24-1

CDR3 DNA: TGCAGTGCTAGTTGGACAGGGACGGGGGTTAACTATGGCTACACCTTC
CDR3 protein: CSASWTGTGVNYGYTF
D gene: TRBD1
clone size: NA
J gene: TRBJ1-2
V gene: TRBV20-1

CDR3 DNA: TGTGCCAGCAGTAGGACAGGACCCGCCGAGCAGTACTTC
CDR3 protein: CASSRTGPAEQYF
D gene: TRBD1
clone size: NA
J gene: TRBJ2-7
V gene: TRBV12-3/TRBV12-4

CDR3 DNA: TGTGCCAGCAGCAAACGCTTAGGCGGGGGGGCGGCGGATACGCAGTATTTT
CDR3 protein: CASSKRLGGGAADTQYF
D gene: TRBD2
clone size: NA
J gene: TRBJ2-3
V gene: TRBV3-1/TRBV3-2

CDR3 DNA: TGTGCCAGCAGTGACGGGGCAGGGGAGTTTGGGAACACTGAAGCTTTCTTT
CDR3 protein: CASSDGAGEFGNTEAFF
D gene: NA
clone size: NA
J gene: TRBJ1-1
V gene: TRBV6-4

CDR3 DNA: TGCGCCAGCAGCTTGAGATGGGGACGGCTAGCGGGGGTCTACAATGAGCAGTTCTTC
CDR3 protein: CASSLRWGRLAGVYNEQFF
D gene: TRBD2
clone size: NA
J gene: TRBJ2-1
V gene: TRBV5-1

CDR3 DNA: TGTGTCAGTAGTACCCCTAGGGGGGACTATGGCTACACCTTC
CDR3 protein: CVSSTPRGDYGYTF
D gene: NA
clone size: NA
J gene: TRBJ1-2
V gene: TRBV19

CDR3 DNA: TGCGCCAGCAGTGGGACCCCTAATGAAAAACTGTTTTTT
CDR3 protein: CASSGTPNEKLFF
D gene: NA
clone size: NA
J gene: TRBJ1-4
V gene: TRBV5-1

CDR3 DNA: TGTGCCAGCAGCTTGACAGGAGAAGAGACCCAGTACTTC
CDR3 protein: CASSLTGEETQYF
D gene: NA
clone size: once
J gene: TRBJ2-5
V gene: TRBV7-9

CDR3 DNA: TGTGCCACCGGAGGGCCAGGGCGGGATGGCTACACCTTC
CDR3 protein: CATGGPGRDGYTF
D gene: NA
clone size: once
J gene: TRBJ1-2
V gene: TRBV2

CDR3 DNA: TGTGCCAGCAGCTTAGCAGCAGCTAGCAATCAGCCCCAGCATTTT
CDR3 protein: CASSLAAASNQPQHF
D gene: NA
clone size: NA
J gene: TRBJ1-5
V gene: TRBV11-2

CDR3 DNA: TGTGCCAGCTCTTGGGGGGATCATCAGCCCCAGCATTTT
CDR3 protein: CASSWGDHQPQHF
D gene: NA
clone size: NA
J gene: TRBJ1-5
V gene: TRBV28

CDR3 DNA: TGTGCCAGCAGTGGCGGCGGGACCTACAATGAGCAGTTCTTC
CDR3 protein: CASSGGGTYNEQFF
D gene: NA
clone size: NA
J gene: TRBJ2-1
V gene: TRBV6-2/TRBV6-3

CDR3 DNA: TGTGCCACCAGCATCAAGCAAATACTCGGGGAGCTGTTTTTT
CDR3 protein: CATSIKQILGELFF
D gene: NA
clone size: NA
J gene: TRBJ2-2
V gene: TRBV15